This TCR beta chain is from a study of shared clonotypes between healthy human individuals. General observations from the study: Represented genetic and exposure-history diversity was restricted by having few donors.

About this clone itself: Its target is not known.

The CDR3 has 16 residues. Germline V gives CDR1 SGHDT, CDR2 YYEEEE. Trimming took off 0 bases at V and 0 bases at J, with 13 bases between the two ends. Genomic DNA belonging to each subset was distributed in equal measure over several immunoSEQ plates. How the authors handled the data: ImmunoSEQ sequences covered only the junction and lacked quality scores; filtering therefore differed. Only in-frame clones appear in the TCRdb table, and some are missing; sequencing was by immunoSEQ multiplex PCR. From that table come the V and J calls and clone size; the DNA was used to work out D and trimming. The sample lists about 460,000 clones, roughly four fifths seen once, with around 12% in the top ten. About 100 million PBMCs supplied genomic DNA for unsorted samples.

What was sequenced was PBMCs. This chain connects TRBV5-6 to TRBJ2-7; no firm D call. This clonotype was sampled from a woman aged 40 to 55 in good health. Some clones in this sample may be carry-over from other donors' samples. The CDR3 is CASSLGYDSLSYEQYF. The CDR3 nucleotides read TGTGCCAGCAGCTTGGGATACGACTCTCTCTCCTACGAGCAGTACTTC.